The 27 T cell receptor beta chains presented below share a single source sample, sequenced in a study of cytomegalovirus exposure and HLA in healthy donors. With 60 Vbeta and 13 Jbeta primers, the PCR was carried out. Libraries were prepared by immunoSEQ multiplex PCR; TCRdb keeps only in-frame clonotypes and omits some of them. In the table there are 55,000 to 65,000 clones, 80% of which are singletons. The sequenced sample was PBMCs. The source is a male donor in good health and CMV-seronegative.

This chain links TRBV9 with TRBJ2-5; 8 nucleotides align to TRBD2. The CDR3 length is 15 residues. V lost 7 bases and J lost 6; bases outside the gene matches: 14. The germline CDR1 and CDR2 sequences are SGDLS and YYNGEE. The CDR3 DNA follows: TGTGCCAGCGCGGGGGGACCCACGAAAGAAAAGACCCAGTACTTC. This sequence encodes CASAGGPTKEKTQYF.

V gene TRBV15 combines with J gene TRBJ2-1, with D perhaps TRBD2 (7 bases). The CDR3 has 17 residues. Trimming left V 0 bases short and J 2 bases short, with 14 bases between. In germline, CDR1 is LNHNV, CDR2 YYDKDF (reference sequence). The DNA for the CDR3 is TGTGCCACCAGCAGAGATCTTGGGCGGGGGCCCTACAATGAGCAGTTCTTC. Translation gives CATSRDLGRGPYNEQFF.

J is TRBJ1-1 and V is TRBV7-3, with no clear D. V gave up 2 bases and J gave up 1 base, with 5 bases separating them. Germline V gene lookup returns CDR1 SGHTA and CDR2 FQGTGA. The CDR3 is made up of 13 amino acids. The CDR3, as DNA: TGTGCCAGCAGCTTAGGCAAGAACACTGAAGCTTTCTTT. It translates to CASSLGKNTEAFF.

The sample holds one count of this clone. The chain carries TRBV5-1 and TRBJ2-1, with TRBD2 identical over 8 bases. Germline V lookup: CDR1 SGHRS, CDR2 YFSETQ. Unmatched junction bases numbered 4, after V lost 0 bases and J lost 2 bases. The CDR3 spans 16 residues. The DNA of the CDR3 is TGCGCCAGCAGCTTGGCTTTAGCGGGGCCCTACAATGAGCAGTTCTTC. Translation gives CASSLALAGPYNEQFF.

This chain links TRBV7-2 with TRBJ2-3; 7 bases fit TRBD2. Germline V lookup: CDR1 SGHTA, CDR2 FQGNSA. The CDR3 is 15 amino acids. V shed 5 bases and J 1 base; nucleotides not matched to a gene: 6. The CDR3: CASSIASGGTDTQYF. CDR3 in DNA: TGTGCCAGCAGCATTGCTAGCGGTGGCACAGATACGCAGTATTTT. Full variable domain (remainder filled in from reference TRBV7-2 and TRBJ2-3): GAGVSQSPSNKVTEKGKDVELRCDPISGHTALYWYRQSLGQGLEFLIYFQGNSAPDKSGLPSDRFSAERTGGSVSTLTIQRTQQEDSAVYLCASSIASGGTDTQYFGPGTRLTVL.

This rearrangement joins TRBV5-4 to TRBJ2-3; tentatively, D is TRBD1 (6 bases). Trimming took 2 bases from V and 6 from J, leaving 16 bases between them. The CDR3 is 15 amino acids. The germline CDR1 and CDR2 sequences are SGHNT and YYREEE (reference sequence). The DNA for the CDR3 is TGTGCCAGCAGCTTCAACAGGGCGATGATGGATACGCAGTATTTT. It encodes CASSFNRAMMDTQYF.

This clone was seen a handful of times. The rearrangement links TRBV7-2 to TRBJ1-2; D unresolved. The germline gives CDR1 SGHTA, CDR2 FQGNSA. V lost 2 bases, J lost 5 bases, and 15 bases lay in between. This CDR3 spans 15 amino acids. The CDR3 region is CASSLKSAEGYGYTF. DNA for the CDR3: TGTGCCAGCAGCTTAAAGTCAGCCGAGGGTTATGGCTACACCTTC. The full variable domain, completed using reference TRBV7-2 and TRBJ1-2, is GAGVSQSPSNKVTEKGKDVELRCDPISGHTALYWYRQSLGQGLEFLIYFQGNSAPDKSGLPSDRFSAERTGGSVSTLTIQRTQQEDSAVYLCASSLKSAEGYGYTFGSGTRLTVV.

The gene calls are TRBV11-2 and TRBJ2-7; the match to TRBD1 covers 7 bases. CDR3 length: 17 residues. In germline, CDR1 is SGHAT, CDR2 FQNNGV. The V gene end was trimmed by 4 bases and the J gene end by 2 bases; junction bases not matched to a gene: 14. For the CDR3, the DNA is TGTGCCAGCAGCTGGGACAGCCTGCGTTTTATCCCCTACGAGCAGTACTTC. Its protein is CASSWDSLRFIPYEQYF.

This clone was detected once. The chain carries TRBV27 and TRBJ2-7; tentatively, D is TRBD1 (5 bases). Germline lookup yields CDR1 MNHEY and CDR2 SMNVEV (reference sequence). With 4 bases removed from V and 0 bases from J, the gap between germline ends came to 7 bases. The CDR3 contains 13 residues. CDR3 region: CASSSDSSYEQYF. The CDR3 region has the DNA TGTGCCAGCAGTTCTGACAGCTCCTACGAGCAGTACTTC.

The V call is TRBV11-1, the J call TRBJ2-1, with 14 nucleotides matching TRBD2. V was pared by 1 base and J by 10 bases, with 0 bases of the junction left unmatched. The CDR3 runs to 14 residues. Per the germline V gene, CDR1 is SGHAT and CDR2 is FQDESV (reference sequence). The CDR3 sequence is CASSLGTSGGEQFF. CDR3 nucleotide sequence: TGTGCCAGCAGCTTAGGGACTAGCGGGGGGGAGCAGTTCTTC.

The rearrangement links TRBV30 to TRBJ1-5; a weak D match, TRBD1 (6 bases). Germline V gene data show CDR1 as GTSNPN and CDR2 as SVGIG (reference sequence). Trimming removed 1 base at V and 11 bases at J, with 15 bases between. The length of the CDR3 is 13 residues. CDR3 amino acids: CAWSGGQGPAQHF. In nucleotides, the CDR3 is TGTGCCTGGAGTGGGGGACAAGGGCCAGCCCAGCATTTT.

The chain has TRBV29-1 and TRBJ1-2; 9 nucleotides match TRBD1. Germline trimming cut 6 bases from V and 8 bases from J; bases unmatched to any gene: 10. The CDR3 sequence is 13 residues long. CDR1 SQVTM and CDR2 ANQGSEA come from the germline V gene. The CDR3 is CSVAGQGPSGYTF. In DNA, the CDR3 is TGCAGCGTGGCTGGACAGGGGCCGTCGGGCTACACCTTC.

The CDR3 nucleotides read TGTGCCTGGAGTGCTTTAGCTAACTATGGCTACACCTTC. It specifies CAWSALANYGYTF. The rearrangement links TRBV30 to TRBJ1-2; D is undetermined. Germline values: CDR1 GTSNPN, CDR2 SVGIG (reference sequence). The V end was cut by 1 base, the J end by 0 bases, with 6 bases between. This CDR3 has 13 residues.

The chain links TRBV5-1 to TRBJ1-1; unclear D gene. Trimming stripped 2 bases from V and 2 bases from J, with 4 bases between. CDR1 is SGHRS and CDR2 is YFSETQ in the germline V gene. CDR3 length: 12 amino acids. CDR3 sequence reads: CASSFSNTEAFF. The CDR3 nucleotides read TGCGCCAGCAGCTTCAGTAACACTGAAGCTTTCTTT.

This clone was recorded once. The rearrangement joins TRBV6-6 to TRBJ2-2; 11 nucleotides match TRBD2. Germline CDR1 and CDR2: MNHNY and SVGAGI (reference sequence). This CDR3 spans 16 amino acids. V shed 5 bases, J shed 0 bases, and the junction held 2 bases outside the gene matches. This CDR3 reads CASSPGLAANTGELFF. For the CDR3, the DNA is TGTGCCAGCAGTCCGGGACTAGCGGCGAACACCGGGGAGCTGTTTTTT.

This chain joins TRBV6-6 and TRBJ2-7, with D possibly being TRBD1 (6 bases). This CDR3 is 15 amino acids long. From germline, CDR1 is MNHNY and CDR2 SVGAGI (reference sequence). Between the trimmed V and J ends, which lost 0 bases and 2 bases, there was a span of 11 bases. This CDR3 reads CASSYSTGNTYEQYF. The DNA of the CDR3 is TGTGCCAGCAGTTACTCTACAGGGAACACCTACGAGCAGTACTTC.

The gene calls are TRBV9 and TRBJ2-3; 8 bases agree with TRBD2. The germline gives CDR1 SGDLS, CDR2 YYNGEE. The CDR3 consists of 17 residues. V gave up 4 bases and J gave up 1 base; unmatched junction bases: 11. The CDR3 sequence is CASSLPRAGGCTDTQYF. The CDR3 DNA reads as TGTGCCAGCAGCCTTCCTAGGGCGGGGGGCTGCACAGATACGCAGTATTTT.

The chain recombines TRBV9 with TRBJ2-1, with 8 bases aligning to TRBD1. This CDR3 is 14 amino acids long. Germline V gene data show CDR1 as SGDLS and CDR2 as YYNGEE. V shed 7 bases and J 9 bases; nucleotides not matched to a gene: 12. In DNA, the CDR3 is TGTGCCAGCGGAAACAACAGGGGGGAGAGTGAGCAGTTCTTC. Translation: CASGNNRGESEQFF.

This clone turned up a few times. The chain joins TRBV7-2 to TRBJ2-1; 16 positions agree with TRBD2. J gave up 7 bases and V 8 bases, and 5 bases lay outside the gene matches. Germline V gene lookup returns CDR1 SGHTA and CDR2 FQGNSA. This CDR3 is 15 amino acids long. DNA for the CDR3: TGTGCCAGCCAGGGACTAGCGGGGGGGAGGAATGAGCAGTTCTTC. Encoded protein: CASQGLAGGRNEQFF.

The CDR3 region has the DNA TGTGCCAGCAGCCAAGCTGACGGGGTGGGGGAGACCCAGTACTTC. Its protein is CASSQADGVGETQYF. V gene TRBV4-2 combines with J gene TRBJ2-5, with TRBD2 as a possible D gene (5 bases). The CDR3 extends over 15 amino acids. From germline, CDR1 is LGHNA and CDR2 YNFKEQ. Trimming took off 1 base at V and 5 bases at J, with 14 bases between the two ends.

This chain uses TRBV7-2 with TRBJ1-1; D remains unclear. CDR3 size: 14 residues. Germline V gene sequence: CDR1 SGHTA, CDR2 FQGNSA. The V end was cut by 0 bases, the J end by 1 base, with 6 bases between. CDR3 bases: TGTGCCAGCAGCTTAGCCGGGAGGAACACTGAAGCTTTCTTT. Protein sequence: CASSLAGRNTEAFF.

The CDR3, as DNA: TGTGCCAGCAGCTTGGGACAGGGAAGCTCCTACGAGCAGTACTTC. It yields the protein CASSLGQGSSYEQYF. This sequence joins TRBV7-3 and TRBJ2-7; 9 bases agree with TRBD1. This CDR3 contains 15 residues. The ends lost 3 bases at V and 0 bases at J; junction bases unmatched: 3. Germline CDR1 reads SGHTA; CDR2 reads FQGTGA.

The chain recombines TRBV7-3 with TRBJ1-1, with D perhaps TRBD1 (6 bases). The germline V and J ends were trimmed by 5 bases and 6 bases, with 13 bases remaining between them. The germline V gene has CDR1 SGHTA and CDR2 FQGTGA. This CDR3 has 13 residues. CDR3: CASSPAGGPEAFF. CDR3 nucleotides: TGTGCCAGCAGCCCTGCGGGGGGCCCTGAAGCTTTCTTT. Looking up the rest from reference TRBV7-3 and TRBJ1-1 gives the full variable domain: GAGVSQTPSNKVTEKGKYVELRCDPISGHTALYWYRQSLGQGPEFLIYFQGTGAADDSGLPNDRFFAVRPEGSVSTLKIQRTERGDSAVYLCASSPAGGPEAFFGQGTRLTVV.

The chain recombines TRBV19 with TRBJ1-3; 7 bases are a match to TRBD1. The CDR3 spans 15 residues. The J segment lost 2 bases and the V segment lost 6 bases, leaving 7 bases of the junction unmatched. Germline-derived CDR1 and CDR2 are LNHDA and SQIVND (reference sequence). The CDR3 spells CASSTTTGAGNTIYF. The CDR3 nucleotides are TGTGCCAGTAGCACAACTACAGGGGCTGGAAACACCATATATTTT.

The CDR3 DNA follows: TGTGCCAGCAGGCAGGGAGGATATGGCTACACCTTC. This codes for CASRQGGYGYTF. V is TRBV7-9 and J is TRBJ1-2; maybe TRBD1 (5 bases). The CDR3 runs 12 residues. CDR1 and CDR2 (germline): SEHNR, FQNEAQ (reference sequence). Between the trimmed V and J ends, which lost 6 bases and 5 bases, there was a span of 10 bases. Looking up the rest from reference TRBV7-9 and TRBJ1-2 gives the full variable domain: DTGVSQNPRHKITKRGQNVTFRCDPISEHNRLYWYRQTLGQGPEFLTYFQNEAQLEKSRLLSDRFSAERPKGSFSTLEIQRTEQGDSAMYLCASRQGGYGYTFGSGTRLTVV.

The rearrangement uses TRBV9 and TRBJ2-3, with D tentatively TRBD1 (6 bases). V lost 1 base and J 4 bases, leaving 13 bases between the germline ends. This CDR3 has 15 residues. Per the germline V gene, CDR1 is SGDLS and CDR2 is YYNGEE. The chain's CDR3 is CASSVQGPGPDTQYF. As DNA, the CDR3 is TGTGCCAGCAGCGTACAGGGGCCGGGACCAGATACGCAGTATTTT.

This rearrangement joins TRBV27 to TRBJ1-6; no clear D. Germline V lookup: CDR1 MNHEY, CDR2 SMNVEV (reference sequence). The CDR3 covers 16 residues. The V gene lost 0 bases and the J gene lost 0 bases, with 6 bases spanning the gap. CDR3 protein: CASSLSGVSYNSPLHF. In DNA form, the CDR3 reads TGTGCCAGCAGTTTATCCGGGGTCTCCTATAATTCACCCCTCCACTTT.